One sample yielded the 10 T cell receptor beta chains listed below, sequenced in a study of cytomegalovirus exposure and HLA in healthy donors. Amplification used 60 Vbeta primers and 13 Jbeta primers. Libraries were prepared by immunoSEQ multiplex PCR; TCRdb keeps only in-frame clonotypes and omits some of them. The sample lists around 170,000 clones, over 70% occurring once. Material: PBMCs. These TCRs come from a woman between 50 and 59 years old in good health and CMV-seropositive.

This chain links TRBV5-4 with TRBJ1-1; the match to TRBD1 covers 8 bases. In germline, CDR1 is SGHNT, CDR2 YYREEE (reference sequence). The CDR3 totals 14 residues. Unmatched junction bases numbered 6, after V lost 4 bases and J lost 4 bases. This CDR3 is CASSHGQGGTEAFF. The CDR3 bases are TGTGCCAGCAGCCACGGACAGGGAGGCACTGAAGCTTTCTTT.

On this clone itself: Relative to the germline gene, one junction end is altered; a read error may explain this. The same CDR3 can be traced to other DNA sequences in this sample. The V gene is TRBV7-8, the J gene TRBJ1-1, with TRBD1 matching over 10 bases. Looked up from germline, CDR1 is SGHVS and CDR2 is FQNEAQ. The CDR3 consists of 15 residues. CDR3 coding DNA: TGCGCCAGCAGCTCCGGACAGGGGGAAGACACTGAAGCTTTCTTT. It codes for CASSSGQGEDTEAFF.

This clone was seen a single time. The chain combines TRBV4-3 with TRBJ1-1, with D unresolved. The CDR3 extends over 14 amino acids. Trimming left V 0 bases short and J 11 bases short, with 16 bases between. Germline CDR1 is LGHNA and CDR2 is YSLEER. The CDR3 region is CASSQDTGTLRAFF. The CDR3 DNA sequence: TGCGCCAGCAGCCAAGATACCGGTACCCTACGGGCTTTCTTT.

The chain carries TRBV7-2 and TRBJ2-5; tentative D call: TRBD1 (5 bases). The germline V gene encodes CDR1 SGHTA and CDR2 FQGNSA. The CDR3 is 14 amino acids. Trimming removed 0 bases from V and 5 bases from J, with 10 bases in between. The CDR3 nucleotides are TGTGCCAGCAGCTTAGCAAGCAGGGCGGAGACCCAGTACTTC. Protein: CASSLASRAETQYF.

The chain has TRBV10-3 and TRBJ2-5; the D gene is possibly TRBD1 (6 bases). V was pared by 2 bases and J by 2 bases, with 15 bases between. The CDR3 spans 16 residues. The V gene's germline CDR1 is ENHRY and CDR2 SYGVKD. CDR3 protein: CAISEQLGAKQETQYF. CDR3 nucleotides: TGTGCCATCAGTGAGCAGTTGGGGGCCAAGCAAGAGACCCAGTACTTC.

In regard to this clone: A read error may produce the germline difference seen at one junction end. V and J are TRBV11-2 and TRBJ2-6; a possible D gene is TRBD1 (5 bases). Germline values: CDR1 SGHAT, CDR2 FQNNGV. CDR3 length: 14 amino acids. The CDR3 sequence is CASLRLAGANGLTF. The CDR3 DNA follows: TGTGCCAGTCTTAGGCTGGCTGGGGCCAACGGCCTGACTTTC.

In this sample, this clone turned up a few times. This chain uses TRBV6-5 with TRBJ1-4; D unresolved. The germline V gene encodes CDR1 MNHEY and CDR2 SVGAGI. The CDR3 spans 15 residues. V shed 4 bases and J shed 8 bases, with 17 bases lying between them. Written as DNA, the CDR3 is TGTGCCAGCAGTTTGAACCGGGGAAACGGGGAAAAACTGTTTTTT. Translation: CASSLNRGNGEKLFF.

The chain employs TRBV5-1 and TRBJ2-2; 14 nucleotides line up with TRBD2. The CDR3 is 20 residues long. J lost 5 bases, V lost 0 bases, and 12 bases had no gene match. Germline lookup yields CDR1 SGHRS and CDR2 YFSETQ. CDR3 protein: CASSLVAVRTSGGKTGELFF. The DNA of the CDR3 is TGCGCCAGCAGCTTGGTAGCCGTTCGGACTAGCGGGGGGAAGACCGGGGAGCTGTTTTTT.

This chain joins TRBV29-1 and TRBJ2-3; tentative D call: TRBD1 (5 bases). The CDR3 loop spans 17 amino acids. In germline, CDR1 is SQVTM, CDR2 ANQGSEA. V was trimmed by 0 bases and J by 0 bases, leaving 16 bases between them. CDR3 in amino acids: CSVEDPRRAGSTDTQYF. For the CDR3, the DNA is TGCAGCGTTGAAGATCCCCGCCGTGCAGGGAGCACAGATACGCAGTATTTT.

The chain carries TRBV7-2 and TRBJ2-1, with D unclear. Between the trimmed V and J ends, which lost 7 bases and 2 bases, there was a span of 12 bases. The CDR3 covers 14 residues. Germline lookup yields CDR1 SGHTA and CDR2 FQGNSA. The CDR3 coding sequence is TGTGCCAGCACCCCTTCGTTAGCCTACAATGAGCAGTTCTTC. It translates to CASTPSLAYNEQFF.